This T cell receptor beta chain was obtained from a study of CD8 T cells in ankylosing spondylitis. Whole-study results and caveats: Disease-linked clones were found to be CD8+ and relatively rare in peripheral blood. There was a TCR beta motif, made of eight highly homologous variants, that appeared characteristic of ankylosing spondylitis blood. Reports of some motif variants in reactive arthritis synovial fluid and blood predate this one.

Worth noting for this clonotype: Its target is not known.

There are 15 residues in the CDR3. The germline gives CDR1 SGHRS, CDR2 YFSETQ. Unmatched junction bases numbered 8, after V lost 2 bases and J lost 7 bases. For TCR beta, libraries came from quantitative 5'-RACE with molecular barcodes. MiXCR, applied by TCRdb to the 5' RACE reads, yields one record per CDR3 protein. The sample shows over 450,000 distinct CDR3 sequences, roughly an eighth of them seen only once. What was sequenced was blood, either unsorted or a sorted T cell fraction (not recorded which). The V and J genes are TRBV5-1 and TRBJ2-1; 8 positions match TRBD1. This clonotype was sampled from a male donor with ankylosing spondylitis. The CDR3 coding sequence is TGCGCCAGCAGCTTCAGGGGGCCCGAGGGAAATGAGCAGTTCTTC. Protein sequence: CASSFRGPEGNEQFF.